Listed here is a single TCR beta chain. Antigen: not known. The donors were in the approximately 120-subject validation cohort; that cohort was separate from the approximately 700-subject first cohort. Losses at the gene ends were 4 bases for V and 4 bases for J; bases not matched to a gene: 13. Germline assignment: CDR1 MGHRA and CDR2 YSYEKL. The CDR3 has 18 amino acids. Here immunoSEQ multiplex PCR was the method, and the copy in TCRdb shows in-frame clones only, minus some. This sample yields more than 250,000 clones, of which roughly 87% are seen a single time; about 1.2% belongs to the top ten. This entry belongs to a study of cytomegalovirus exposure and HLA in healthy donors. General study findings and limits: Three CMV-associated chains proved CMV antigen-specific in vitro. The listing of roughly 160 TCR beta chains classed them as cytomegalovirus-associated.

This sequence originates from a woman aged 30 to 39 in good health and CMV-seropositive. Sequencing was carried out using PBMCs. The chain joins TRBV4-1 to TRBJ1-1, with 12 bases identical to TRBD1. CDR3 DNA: TGCGCCAGCAGCCGCGCCGGGACAGGGGGCGCTTCGAGCACTGAAGCTTTCTTT. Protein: CASSRAGTGGASSTEAFF.